This T cell receptor (beta chain) was profiled in a study of blood T cells in healthy people across ages. Study findings and constraints: Among T cells, TCR beta diversity per million cells dropped roughly linearly as age rose. Investigators viewed diversity estimates from one million T cells as underestimates, the study reported. There were more naive CD4+ cells and higher diversity in long-lived donors than in aged donors.

The length of the CDR3 is 14 residues. V was clipped by 4 bases and J by 7 bases, with 14 bases between them. The V gene's germline CDR1 is MGHRA and CDR2 YSYEKL. This clonotype came up a few times. Antigen: not known. Then a second PCR, running roughly 6 to 12 cycles, was carried out with a sample-barcoded 5' primer and a J-beta primer mix. A template-switch adaptor containing 12 random nucleotides labeled each cDNA molecule. TCRdb re-derived calls from the 5' RACE reads in MiXCR, one entry per CDR3 protein. Here the sample spans 1.8 million or so distinct CDR3 sequences, around 40% being singletons. The TCR originated in a human donor in good health. This chain links TRBV4-1 with TRBJ2-1; D gene unclear. Sample: blood. The CDR3 DNA sequence: TGCGCCAGCAGCCTGACCAACAGCCCTAATGAGCAGTTCTTC. It is translated as CASSLTNSPNEQFF.